This T cell receptor beta chain was sequenced in a study of Ad26.COV2.S vaccination and SARS-CoV-2 variants. Germline assignment: CDR1 SGHKS and CDR2 YYEKEE (reference sequence). The CDR3 runs to 18 residues. J was trimmed by 6 bases and V by 4 bases; bases with no gene match: 18. Using immunoSEQ multiplex PCR, the repertoire was profiled, and TCRdb retains in-frame clones only, with some absent. The table has about 350,000 clones, 92% seen once. Note on this clone: What it binds is not known.

Findings and caveats of the study: The study found similar non-spike TCR breadth in vaccine and placebo recipients. TCR breadth and depth analyses may have underestimated total T cell responses. There was reportedly substantial breadth in spike-specific CD8+ and CD4+ T cell responses after vaccination.

The chain employs TRBV5-5 and TRBJ2-3, with 9 bases fitting TRBD2. This receptor was identified in a human donor who had recovered from COVID-19. Here the sequenced sample was peripheral blood, taken after recovery from COVID-19. As DNA, the CDR3 is TGTGCCAGCAGCCCCTCGAGCGGGGGGTCGGTTAGGGTCGATACGCAGTATTTT. Encoded protein: CASSPSSGGSVRVDTQYF.